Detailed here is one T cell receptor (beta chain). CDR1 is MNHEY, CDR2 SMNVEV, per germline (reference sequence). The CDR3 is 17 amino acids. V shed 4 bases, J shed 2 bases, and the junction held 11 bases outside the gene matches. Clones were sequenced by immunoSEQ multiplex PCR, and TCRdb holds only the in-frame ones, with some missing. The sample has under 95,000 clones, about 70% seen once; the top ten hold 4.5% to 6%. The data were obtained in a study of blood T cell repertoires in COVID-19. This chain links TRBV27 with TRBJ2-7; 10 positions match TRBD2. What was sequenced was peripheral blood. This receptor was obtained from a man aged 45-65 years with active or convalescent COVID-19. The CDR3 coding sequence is TGTGCCAGCAGTTCCCAAGGGACTAGCGTTGGCACCTACGAGCAGTACTTC. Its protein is CASSSQGTSVGTYEQYF.